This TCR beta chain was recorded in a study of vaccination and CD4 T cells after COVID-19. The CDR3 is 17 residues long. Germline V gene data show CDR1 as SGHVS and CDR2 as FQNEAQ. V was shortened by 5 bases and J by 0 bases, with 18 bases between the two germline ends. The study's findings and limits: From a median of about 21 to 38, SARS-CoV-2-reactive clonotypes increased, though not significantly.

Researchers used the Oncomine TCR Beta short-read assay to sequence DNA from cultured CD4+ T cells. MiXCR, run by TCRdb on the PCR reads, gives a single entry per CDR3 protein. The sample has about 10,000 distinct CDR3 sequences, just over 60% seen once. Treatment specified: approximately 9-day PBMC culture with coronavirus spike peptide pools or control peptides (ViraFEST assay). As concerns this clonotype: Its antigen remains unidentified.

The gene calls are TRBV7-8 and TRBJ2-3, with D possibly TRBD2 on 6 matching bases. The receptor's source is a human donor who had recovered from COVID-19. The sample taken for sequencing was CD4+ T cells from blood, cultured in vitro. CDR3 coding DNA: TGTGCCAGCAGCACGGCCCGCGGGGCGGATAGCACAGATACGCAGTATTTT. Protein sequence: CASSTARGADSTDTQYF.